The T cell receptor (beta chain) under discussion was sequenced for a study of metastatic and nonmetastatic thyroid tumors (dated by TCRdb to about 2020). In the study overall: For patients with malignant and with benign thyroid disease, the researchers compared repertoires between peripheral blood samples and tumor or nodule tissue samples. General findings and caveats noted by the study authors: TCR beta diversity was reported as significantly higher in malignant tumors than in benign nodules, in both blood and tumor samples.

From a lookup of the germline V gene, CDR1 and CDR2 are SGHRS and YFSETQ. The CDR3 starts with the cysteine, ends with the phenylalanine, and has 14 residues. Here the CDR3 DNA is all that survives: 42 bases in frame from base 1. To prepare the library, PCR was applied. The reads were generated on an Illumina HiSeq 4000. High-throughput sequencing was used to profile the CDR3 region of the TCR beta-chain in every patient. The authors' pipeline ran thus. CDR3 differences across clinicopathological groups were used to build a classifier for discriminating distant-metastatic papillary thyroid cancer patients. Repertoire diversity was assessed with the Shannon index, and tumor-blood repertoire similarity with the Morisita-Horn index. The public reads were reprocessed in TCRdb via fastp at Q25 and MiXCR, keeping in-frame beta chains. The V and J calls come from TCRdb's annotation, not from the publication. This sample holds tens of thousands of clones; less than 20% were observed only once. Of the sample, 2.7% falls within the top ten clones.

In the case of this clone: It has no known antigen specificity. The junction shows a germline mismatch at one end, possibly a read error.

No treatment had been received by any patient before thyroid surgery. Using T-cell receptor beta sequencing, the study looked back at clinical samples from patients collected from about 2011 to 2018. The chain links TRBV5-1 with TRBJ2-3; the D gene remains uncertain. This TCR derives from a male donor with papillary thyroid cancer or a benign thyroid nodule (not recorded which). Some clones in this sample may be carry-over from other donors' samples. Sequenced material: adjacent normal tissue. CDR3 region: CASSLIGRTDTQYF. In nucleotides, the sequence is TGTGCCAGCAGCTTGATAGGTCGTACAGATACGCAGTATTTT.